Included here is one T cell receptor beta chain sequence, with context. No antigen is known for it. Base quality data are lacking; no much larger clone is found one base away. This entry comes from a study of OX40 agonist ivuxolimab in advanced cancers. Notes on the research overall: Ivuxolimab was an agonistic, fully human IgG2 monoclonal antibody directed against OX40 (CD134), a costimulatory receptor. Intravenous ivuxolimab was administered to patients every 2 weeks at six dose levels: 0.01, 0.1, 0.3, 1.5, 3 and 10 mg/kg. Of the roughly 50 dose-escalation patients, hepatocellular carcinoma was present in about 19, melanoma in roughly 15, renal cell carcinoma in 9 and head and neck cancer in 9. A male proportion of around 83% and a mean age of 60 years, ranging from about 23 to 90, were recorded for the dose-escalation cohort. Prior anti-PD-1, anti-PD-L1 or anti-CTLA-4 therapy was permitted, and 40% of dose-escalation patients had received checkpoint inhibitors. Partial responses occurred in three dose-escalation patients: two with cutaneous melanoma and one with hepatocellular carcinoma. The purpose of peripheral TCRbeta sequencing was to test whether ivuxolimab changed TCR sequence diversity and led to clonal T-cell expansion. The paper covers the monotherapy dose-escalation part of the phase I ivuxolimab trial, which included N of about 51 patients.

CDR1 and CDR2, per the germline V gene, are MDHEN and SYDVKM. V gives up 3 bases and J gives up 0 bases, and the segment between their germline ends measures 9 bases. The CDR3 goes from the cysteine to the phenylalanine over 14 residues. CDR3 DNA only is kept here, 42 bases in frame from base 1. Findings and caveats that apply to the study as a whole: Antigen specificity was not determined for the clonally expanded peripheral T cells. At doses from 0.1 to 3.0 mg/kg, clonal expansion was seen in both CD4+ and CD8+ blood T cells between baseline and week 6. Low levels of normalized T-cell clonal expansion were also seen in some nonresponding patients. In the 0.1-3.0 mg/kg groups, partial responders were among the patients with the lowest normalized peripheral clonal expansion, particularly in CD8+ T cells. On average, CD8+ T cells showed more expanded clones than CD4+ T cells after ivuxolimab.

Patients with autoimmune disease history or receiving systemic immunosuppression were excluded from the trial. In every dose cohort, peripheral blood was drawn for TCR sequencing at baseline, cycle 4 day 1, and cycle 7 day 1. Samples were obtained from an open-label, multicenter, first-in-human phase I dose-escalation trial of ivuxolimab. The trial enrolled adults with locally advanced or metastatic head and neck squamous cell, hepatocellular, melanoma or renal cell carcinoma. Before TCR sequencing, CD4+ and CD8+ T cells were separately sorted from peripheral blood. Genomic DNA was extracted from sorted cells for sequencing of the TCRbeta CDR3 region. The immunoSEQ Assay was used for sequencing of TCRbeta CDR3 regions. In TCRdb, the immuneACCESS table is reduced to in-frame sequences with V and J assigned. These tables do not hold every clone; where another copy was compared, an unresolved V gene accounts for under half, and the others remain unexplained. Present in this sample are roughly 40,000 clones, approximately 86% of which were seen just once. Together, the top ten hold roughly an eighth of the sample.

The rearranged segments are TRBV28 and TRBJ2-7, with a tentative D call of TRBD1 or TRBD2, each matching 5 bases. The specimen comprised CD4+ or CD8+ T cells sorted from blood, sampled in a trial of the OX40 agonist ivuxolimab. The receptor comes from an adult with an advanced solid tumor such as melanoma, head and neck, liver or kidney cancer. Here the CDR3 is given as CASSFPGSSYEQYF. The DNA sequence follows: TGTGCCAGCAGTTTTCCAGGGAGCTCCTACGAGCAGTACTTC.